Given below is one TCR beta chain in context. Its antigen is unidentified. The PCR had 60 Vbeta and 13 Jbeta primers. Clones were sequenced by immunoSEQ multiplex PCR, and TCRdb holds only the in-frame ones, with some missing. The sample holds over 150,000 clones; 77% are singletons and the top ten take 1.4% to 1.5%. These data come from a study of cytomegalovirus exposure and HLA in healthy donors. Study results and limitations: Accounts indicate the classifier identified cytomegalovirus status with strong specificity and sensitivity. Sequences of the TCR beta chain were said to predict the HLA-A and HLA-B alleles of most subjects accurately. In a later analysis, TCR beta V- and J-gene trimming was associated with a missense DCLRE1C variant.

CDR1 and CDR2 from the germline V gene are LNHDA and SQIVND (reference sequence). V lost 6 bases, J lost 3 bases, and 9 bases stayed unmatched. This CDR3 region has 16 residues. This clonotype originated in a woman aged 25 to 39 in good health and CMV-seropositive. The sequencing sample was made of PBMCs. The chain employs TRBV19 and TRBJ2-2, with TRBD2 identical over 8 bases. CDR3 sequence (DNA): TGTGCCAGTAGCAGTATGGGCGGGAGGCACACCGGGGAGCTGTTTTTT. The encoded protein is CASSSMGGRHTGELFF.